These 20 T cell receptor beta chains were all obtained from the same sample, sequenced in a study of beta chain features in type 1 diabetes. The antigens these receptors bind are not known. The isolated RNA, all of it, was reverse transcribed, so expressed TCRB transcripts were what got sequenced. Profiling relied on immunoSEQ multiplex PCR, and the TCRdb table lists in-frame clones only, not all of them. The sample yields some 240,000 clones, under 20% seen once. General study results and limits: TCRB CDR3s were moderately but significantly shorter in Type 1 diabetes patients in all four CD4+ subsets.

The specimen was naive CD4+ T cells from blood. The receptors come from a man aged 25 to 40 with type 1 diabetes.

The rearrangement uses TRBV9 and TRBJ2-1; D gene ambiguous. Looked up from germline, CDR1 is SGDLS and CDR2 is YYNGEE. The V end lost 0 bases, the J end lost 11 bases, and 18 bases lay between the germline ends. The CDR3 sequence is 15 residues long. CDR3 residues: CASSVEYETDRQQFF. The DNA of the CDR3 is TGTGCCAGCAGCGTAGAATATGAGACGGACCGACAGCAGTTCTTC.

The chain links TRBV9 to TRBJ2-7; D may be TRBD1 (5 bases). Germline V gene lookup returns CDR1 SGDLS and CDR2 YYNGEE. V lost 4 bases, J lost 2 bases, and 13 bases lay in between. The CDR3 totals 14 residues. CDR3 bases: TGTGCCAGCAGCTTCGGCAGGGTTGCCTACGAGCAGTACTTC. Encoded protein: CASSFGRVAYEQYF.

This CDR3 reads CASSVASGGYEQYF. In nucleotides, the CDR3 is TGTGCCAGCAGCGTGGCTAGCGGAGGCTACGAGCAGTACTTC. The genes are TRBV9 and TRBJ2-7; 7 nucleotides align to TRBD2. CDR3 size: 14 residues. The germline gives CDR1 SGDLS, CDR2 YYNGEE. V shed 2 bases, J shed 3 bases, and the junction held 5 bases outside the gene matches.

This clone was seen a few times. The V and J genes are TRBV29-1 and TRBJ2-4, with TRBD1 as a possible D gene (6 bases). The CDR3 runs to 14 residues. V was trimmed by 4 bases and J by 0 bases, leaving 10 bases between them. Germline V gene data show CDR1 as SQVTM and CDR2 as ANQGSEA. The CDR3 is CSVVQGPAKNIQYF. DNA for the CDR3: TGCAGCGTTGTTCAGGGGCCAGCCAAAAACATTCAGTACTTC.

This clone was counted a few times. The V gene is TRBV30, the J gene TRBJ1-2, with 7 bases fitting TRBD1. With V trimmed by 5 bases and J by 4 bases, 13 bases remained unmatched. This CDR3 contains 15 residues. Germline CDR1 is GTSNPN and CDR2 is SVGIG (reference sequence). The CDR3 loop is CAWSAQGIDGYGYTF. CDR3 bases: TGTGCCTGGTCCGCACAGGGGATAGACGGCTATGGCTACACCTTC.

This chain joins TRBV4-1 and TRBJ2-1, with TRBD2 matching over 8 bases. Trimming cost V 5 bases and J 4 bases; bases outside gene matches: 13. CDR1 and CDR2 from the germline V gene are MGHRA and YSYEKL. The CDR3 spans 17 residues. CDR3 coding DNA: TGCGCCAGCAGCTCCCAAACGAGCGGGGGCCTTTACAATGAGCAGTTCTTC. Translation gives CASSSQTSGGLYNEQFF.

This chain links TRBV29-1 with TRBJ1-4; 11 bases align to TRBD1. Germline V gives CDR1 SQVTM, CDR2 ANQGSEA. This CDR3 is 15 amino acids long. J gave up 6 bases and V 6 bases, and 9 bases lay outside the gene matches. The CDR3 DNA is TGCAGCGTCACTCGCCCGGGACAGGGGGATGAAAAACTGTTTTTT. Protein product: CSVTRPGQGDEKLFF.

The chain couples TRBV10-3 to TRBJ2-7; D uncertain. This CDR3 has 11 amino acids. Per the germline V gene, CDR1 is ENHRY and CDR2 is SYGVKD. V was pared by 10 bases and J by 6 bases, with 13 bases between. CDR3 protein: CATKVSGEQYF. CDR3 DNA: TGTGCCACCAAAGTCTCCGGCGAGCAGTACTTC.

This clone was detected a few times. The CDR3 sequence: CASRIRETQYF. The CDR3 bases are TGTGCCAGCAGGATTAGAGAGACCCAGTACTTC. This chain links TRBV28 with TRBJ2-5; no clear D gene. Germline V gene data show CDR1 as MDHEN and CDR2 as SYDVKM. Between the trimmed V and J ends, which lost 6 bases and 4 bases, there was a span of 6 bases. This CDR3 spans 11 amino acids.

The chain joins TRBV29-1 to TRBJ2-1; a weak D match, TRBD2 (6 bases). Trimming took 5 bases from V and 2 from J, leaving 13 bases between them. CDR3 length: 14 amino acids. In germline, CDR1 is SQVTM, CDR2 ANQGSEA. In DNA form, the CDR3 reads TGCAGCGTTCGCCGGGCGGGAACCTACAATGAGCAGTTCTTC. This sequence encodes CSVRRAGTYNEQFF.

This clone occurred a few times. The chain combines TRBV7-9 with TRBJ2-2; D is unresolved. The CDR3 runs to 11 residues. In germline, CDR1 is SEHNR, CDR2 FQNEAQ (reference sequence). V dropped 5 bases and J dropped 8 bases, with 6 bases sitting between them. Here the CDR3 DNA reads TGTGCCAGCAGCCAATGGGGGGAGCTGTTTTTT. Residues: CASSQWGELFF. Looking up the rest from reference TRBV7-9 and TRBJ2-2 gives the full variable domain: DTGVSQNPRHKITKRGQNVTFRCDPISEHNRLYWYRQTLGQGPEFLTYFQNEAQLEKSRLLSDRFSAERPKGSFSTLEIQRTEQGDSAMYLCASSQWGELFFGEGSRLTVL.

The J gene is TRBJ1-5, the V gene TRBV10-3, with 7 bases fitting TRBD1. After removal of 6 bases from V and 3 bases from J, the junction contained 5 bases not matched to a gene. Germline CDR1 reads ENHRY; CDR2 reads SYGVKD. The CDR3 consists of 14 residues. CDR3 in amino acids: CAISPGTVNQPQHF. The CDR3 region has the DNA TGTGCCATCAGCCCCGGGACAGTCAATCAGCCCCAGCATTTT.

This clone has more than one count but fewer than ten. The chain recombines TRBV28 with TRBJ2-1; 7 nucleotides agree with TRBD1. J gave up 8 bases and V 6 bases, and 4 bases lay outside the gene matches. Germline-derived CDR1 and CDR2 are MDHEN and SYDVKM. This CDR3 is 12 amino acids long. The CDR3 DNA is TGTGCCAGCAGCTCGACAGGGCATGAGCAGTTCTTC. Translation: CASSSTGHEQFF.

The gene calls are TRBV7-9 and TRBJ2-1; no definite D call. CDR1 and CDR2 from the germline V gene are SEHNR and FQNEAQ (reference sequence). V gave up 1 base and J gave up 7 bases, with 5 bases separating them. This CDR3 contains 12 residues. The CDR3 protein is CASSLGLNEQFF. For the CDR3, the DNA is TGTGCCAGCAGCTTAGGACTGAATGAGCAGTTCTTC.

This clone has a handful of counts. V gene TRBV7-2 combines with J gene TRBJ2-7; D not certain. V lost 5 bases and J 3 bases, leaving 11 bases between the germline ends. This CDR3 spans 13 amino acids. Germline CDR1 reads SGHTA; CDR2 reads FQGNSA. Here the CDR3 reads CASSRVVIYEQYF. In DNA, the CDR3 is TGTGCCAGCAGCCGGGTCGTCATCTACGAGCAGTACTTC.

This clone was seen a few times. V usage is TRBV5-1 and J usage is TRBJ2-7; TRBD2 might be the D (6 bases). The CDR3 covers 15 residues. Germline CDR1 reads SGHRS; CDR2 reads YFSETQ. V shed 3 bases and J shed 7 bases, with 20 bases lying between them. CDR3 DNA sequence: TGCGCCAGCAGCTCTGGGACTTACTCCTACGAGGAGCAGTACTTC. Its translation is CASSSGTYSYEEQYF.

CDR3 in DNA: TGTGCCAGTAAATACGCAGGCTTAAAATACAATGAGCAGTTCTTC. As protein: CASKYAGLKYNEQFF. The chain carries TRBV27 and TRBJ2-1; no clear D gene. V lost 9 bases and J lost 4, with 19 bases in between. Germline V gene data show CDR1 as MNHEY and CDR2 as SMNVEV (reference sequence). This CDR3 has 15 residues.

The chain recombines TRBV30 with TRBJ1-1, with no clear D. This CDR3 spans 12 amino acids. V lost 5 bases, J lost 2 bases, and 9 bases lay in between. The germline gives CDR1 GTSNPN, CDR2 SVGIG (reference sequence). CDR3 nucleotides: TGTGCCTGGGGACGAATAAACACTGAAGCTTTCTTT. It encodes CAWGRINTEAFF.

The table lists this clone with a few counts. The gene calls are TRBV10-3 and TRBJ1-1, with 8 bases identical to TRBD1. Unmatched junction bases numbered 1, after V lost 3 bases and J lost 1 base. The CDR3 is 14 residues long. Germline lookup yields CDR1 ENHRY and CDR2 SYGVKD. DNA for the CDR3: TGTGCCATCAGTGAAGGACAGGGGAACACTGAAGCTTTCTTT. It translates to CAISEGQGNTEAFF.

This clone has a handful of counts. This chain links TRBV29-1 with TRBJ1-2; a weak D match, TRBD1 (5 bases). Trimming left V 4 bases short and J 5 bases short, with 17 bases between. The CDR3 sequence is 14 residues long. The germline V gene encodes CDR1 SQVTM and CDR2 ANQGSEA. CDR3 bases: TGCAGCGTTGTTTCCTCTGAAAAGGGGTATGGCTACACCTTC. It translates to CSVVSSEKGYGYTF.